Presented here are 26 T cell receptor beta chains from one specimen sequenced in a study of circulating CD8 cells and anti-PD-1 response in melanoma. TCR libraries were prepared from approximately 15 ng of total RNA with the QIAseq Immune Repertoire TCR panel. TCRdb re-analysed the reads in MiXCR, keeping a single row per CDR3 protein. The sample lists about 1,000 distinct CDR3 sequences, 5.8% occurring once. From live CD3+CD8+TCRalphabeta+ cells, four PD-1 and/or TIGIT subsets were sorted. The starting material was CD8+ T cells from PBMCs, obtained at baseline or after one month of anti-PD-1 therapy (not recorded which). These receptors came from a human donor with melanoma.

This clonotype is categorized as medium-sized. This rearrangement joins TRBV28 to TRBJ2-7; 7 bases map to TRBD1. This CDR3 spans 13 amino acids. The germline V gene encodes CDR1 MDHEN and CDR2 SYDVKM. Trimming took 8 bases from V and 5 from J; bases not matched to a gene: 9. The CDR3 DNA reads TGTGCCAGCGGGGCACAGGGGTTCGACGAGCAGTACTTC. Translating gives CASGAQGFDEQYF.

This clonotype ranks as large. The chain combines TRBV2 with TRBJ2-7, with 7 bases fitting TRBD2. Trimming at V came to 3 bases and at J to 2 bases, leaving 7 bases not matched to a gene. The CDR3 totals 15 residues. Germline values: CDR1 SNHLY, CDR2 FYNNEI. The DNA for the CDR3 is TGTGCCAGCAGTGAGGCCCCCGGGAGGCCCTACGAGCAGTACTTC. It encodes CASSEAPGRPYEQYF.

By share of the sample, this clonotype is medium-sized. The chain carries TRBV19 and TRBJ1-2; the D is unclear. Germline loops: CDR1 LNHDA, CDR2 SQIVND (reference sequence). The CDR3 length is 13 residues. Trimming cost V 3 bases and J 0 bases, with 5 bases left between them. The CDR3 region has the DNA TGTGCCAGTAGTATCCAGACTAACTATGGCTACACCTTC. Protein sequence: CASSIQTNYGYTF.

This clonotype rates as medium-sized (0.01 to 0.1%). V gene TRBV27 combines with J gene TRBJ1-5; D remains unclear. Between the trimmed V and J ends, which lost 6 bases and 11 bases, there was a span of 32 bases. From germline, CDR1 is MNHEY and CDR2 SMNVEV (reference sequence). CDR3 length: 18 residues. The CDR3 DNA is TGTGCCAGCAGCCCCTTTTCGCCCACTTCGGGTCCTGGGGAGTCCCAGCATTTT. Its protein is CASSPFSPTSGPGESQHF.

In its sample, this clonotype ranks as medium-sized. This rearrangement joins TRBV7-2 to TRBJ2-3; D is unclear. Looked up from germline, CDR1 is SGHTA and CDR2 is FQGNSA. There are 14 residues in the CDR3. V lost 1 base to trimming and J lost 4 bases, with 9 bases between them. The CDR3 nucleotides are TGTGCCAGCAGCTTAGGGGTCTCCGCAGATACGCAGTATTTT. Amino acids: CASSLGVSADTQYF.

This clonotype counts as medium-sized. The V gene is TRBV2, the J gene TRBJ2-1; 9 bases fit TRBD2. Per the germline V gene, CDR1 is SNHLY and CDR2 is FYNNEI. There are 16 residues in the CDR3. With V trimmed by 7 bases and J by 4 bases, 11 bases remained unmatched. Here the CDR3 DNA reads TGTGCCAGCACCGAAGGGGGCGGGGGGGCTTACAATGAGCAGTTCTTC. Amino acids: CASTEGGGGAYNEQFF.

Relative to its sample, this clonotype is large (0.1 to 1%). V gene TRBV19 combines with J gene TRBJ2-1; D gene uncertain. Trimming cost V 9 bases and J 3 bases, with 12 bases left between them. CDR1 and CDR2 (germline): LNHDA, SQIVND (reference sequence). The CDR3 totals 13 residues. As DNA, the CDR3 is TGTGCCAGCCAGCCGGGCAGCTACAATGAGCAGTTCTTC. This codes for CASQPGSYNEQFF.

This chain joins TRBV19 and TRBJ2-2, with 7 bases aligning to TRBD1. The CDR3 length is 14 residues. Germline assignment: CDR1 LNHDA and CDR2 SQIVND (reference sequence). The trim removed 5 bases at V and 5 bases at J, leaving 5 bases unmatched. In nucleotides, the CDR3 is TGTGCCAGTAGTCTAAGACAGGGAACCGGGGAGCTGTTTTTT. Its protein product is CASSLRQGTGELFF. The variable domain in full, with the rest retrieved from reference TRBV19 and TRBJ2-2, is DGGITQSPKYLFRKEGQNVTLSCEQNLNHDAMYWYRQDPGQGLRLIYYSQIVNDFQKGDIAEGYSVSREKKESFPLTVTSAQKNPTAFYLCASSLRQGTGELFFGEGSRLTVL.

Within the sample, this clonotype is large. The J gene is TRBJ2-3, the V gene TRBV4-1; TRBD1 aligns across 8 bases. Per germline, CDR1 MGHRA and CDR2 YSYEKL. The length of the CDR3 is 19 residues. Unmatched junction bases numbered 18, after V lost 4 bases and J lost 3 bases. The CDR3 coding sequence is TGCGCCAGCAGCCCCCGAGGGCACATGGACAGGGATGGAACAGATACGCAGTATTTT. It codes for CASSPRGHMDRDGTDTQYF.

Points on this clonotype: It may be a read error: a sequence one base away is much more abundant. The V and J genes are TRBV19 and TRBJ2-3; 11 nucleotides agree with TRBD2. CDR1 and CDR2 from the germline V gene are LNHDA and SQIVND (reference sequence). After removal of 10 bases from V and 8 bases from J, the junction contained 8 bases not matched to a gene. The CDR3 is 13 amino acids. The CDR3 spells CATSGTSGGTQYF. CDR3 nucleotide sequence: TGTGCCACCTCCGGGACTAGCGGAGGTACGCAGTATTTT.

This clonotype is classed as medium-sized. The chain uses TRBV7-3 and TRBJ2-5; 8 bases are shared with TRBD2. The junction had 7 bases not matched to a gene; V was cut back by 2 bases and J by 5 bases. The CDR3 length is 15 residues. Germline CDR1 reads SGHTA; CDR2 reads FQGTGA. As DNA, the CDR3 is TGTGCCAGCAGCTTAGGACTAGCAGGCGGTGAGACCCAGTACTTC. This translates into CASSLGLAGGETQYF.

This clonotype counts as large. CDR3 loop: CASSQERGGPDTQYF. For the CDR3, the DNA is TGTGCCAGCAGCCAAGAGCGGGGGGGCCCAGATACGCAGTATTTT. This chain connects TRBV4-2 to TRBJ2-3; 9 bases are a match to TRBD2. The CDR3 length is 15 residues. Germline V gives CDR1 LGHNA, CDR2 YNFKEQ. With V trimmed by 0 bases and J by 4 bases, 2 bases remained unmatched.

This clonotype is judged large. The chain combines TRBV24-1 with TRBJ2-5; tentatively, D is TRBD1 (6 bases). Germline lookup yields CDR1 KGHDR and CDR2 SFDVKD. Trimming left V 2 bases short and J 0 bases short, with 6 bases between. The CDR3 runs to 14 residues. The CDR3 DNA is TGTGCCACCAGTGATTACAGGGACCAAGAGACCCAGTACTTC. Translated: CATSDYRDQETQYF.

By proportion, this clonotype is medium-sized (0.01 to 0.1%). J is TRBJ2-1 and V is TRBV9, with D unresolved. Trimming removed 4 bases from V and 0 bases from J, with 17 bases in between. Germline CDR1 reads SGDLS; CDR2 reads YYNGEE. The CDR3 loop spans 17 amino acids. The chain's CDR3 is CASSPQPSMSSYNEQFF. CDR3 in DNA: TGTGCCAGCAGCCCTCAGCCCTCTATGAGCTCCTACAATGAGCAGTTCTTC.

This clonotype is deemed large. CDR3 DNA sequence: TGTGCCAGTAGTATAGGAGGCGGCACTGAAGCTTTCTTT. Encoded protein: CASSIGGGTEAFF. J is TRBJ1-1 and V is TRBV19; D not resolved. Germline assignment: CDR1 LNHDA and CDR2 SQIVND (reference sequence). The CDR3 runs to 13 residues. Deletions cut 1 base from V and 4 bases from J, with 7 bases between.

By sample fraction, this clonotype is large. V gene TRBV28 combines with J gene TRBJ2-1, with a tentative D call TRBD2 (5 bases). Trimming took off 8 bases at V and 0 bases at J, with 14 bases between the two ends. CDR3 length equals 15 residues. The germline gives CDR1 MDHEN, CDR2 SYDVKM. CDR3 residues: CASGDGGISYNEQFF. The CDR3 coding sequence is TGTGCCAGCGGGGATGGAGGTATCTCCTACAATGAGCAGTTCTTC.

The sample holds a few counts of this clonotype. A read error may account for a junction end that differs from germline. The chain joins TRBV30 to TRBJ1-1; D is unclear. This CDR3 is 11 amino acids long. The germline gives CDR1 GTSNPN, CDR2 SVGIG (reference sequence). CDR3 residues: CARSVSVEAFF. As DNA, the CDR3 is TGTGCCCGGAGTGTTTCAGTGGAGGCTTTCTTT.

Within the sample, this clonotype is large. This chain connects TRBV6-1 to TRBJ2-7; 8 nucleotides align to TRBD1. This CDR3 has 17 amino acids. V lost 2 bases to trimming and J lost 0 bases; unmatched junction nucleotides: 9. Germline assignment: CDR1 MNHNS and CDR2 SASEGT. The CDR3 reads CASSESPYRGVSYEQYF. The DNA for the CDR3 is TGTGCCAGCAGTGAATCCCCTTACAGGGGGGTCTCCTACGAGCAGTACTTC.

Judged by abundance, this clonotype is large. The chain is built from TRBV2 and TRBJ2-3; either TRBD1 or TRBD2 may supply D (6 bases each). Germline V gives CDR1 SNHLY, CDR2 FYNNEI. The CDR3 length is 12 residues. Trimming took off 8 bases at V and 5 bases at J, with 11 bases between the two ends. The CDR3 loop is CASWGAEDTQYF. The CDR3 DNA follows: TGTGCCAGCTGGGGGGCCGAAGATACGCAGTATTTT.

This clonotype is deemed large. The rearrangement uses TRBV12-3 or TRBV12-4 and TRBJ2-2, with D perhaps TRBD1 or TRBD2 (6 bases each). Deletions cut 4 bases from V and 7 bases from J, with 13 bases between. The CDR3 runs 14 residues. CDR3 sequence reads: CASSSGGAGGELFF. The DNA for the CDR3 is TGTGCCAGCAGTTCCGGGGGCGCCGGCGGGGAGCTGTTTTTT.

A remark on this clonotype: Being one base from a much bigger clone, this may be a read error. Likely a read error: the CDR3 ends without its conserved phenylalanine or tryptophan. The V and J genes are TRBV20-1 and TRBJ2-1, with 7 bases fitting TRBD2. The V segment lost 6 bases and the J segment 0 bases; nucleotides outside the gene matches: 8. Germline CDR1 is DFQATT and CDR2 is SNEGSKA (reference sequence). The CDR3 length is 15 residues. CDR3 bases: TGCAGTGCGCCCGAAGCGGGGTCCTCCTACAATGAGCAGTTCCTC. It is translated as CSAPEAGSSYNEQFL.

This clonotype is large. The chain employs TRBV27 and TRBJ2-1, with D possibly TRBD2 on 5 matching bases. This CDR3 is 12 amino acids long. Germline lookup yields CDR1 MNHEY and CDR2 SMNVEV (reference sequence). With 2 bases removed from V and 10 bases from J, the gap between germline ends came to 9 bases. CDR3 sequence: CASSLNGGEQFF. CDR3 coding DNA: TGTGCCAGCAGTTTAAATGGAGGAGAGCAGTTCTTC.

By frequency in the sample, this clonotype is large (0.1 to 1%). This CDR3 reads CASEKTGGIDEQYF. CDR3 in DNA: TGTGCCAGTGAGAAGACAGGGGGCATCGACGAGCAGTACTTC. The rearrangement joins TRBV19 to TRBJ2-7, with 10 bases matching TRBD1. This CDR3 has 14 residues. The V gene's germline CDR1 is LNHDA and CDR2 SQIVND (reference sequence). V gave up 8 bases and J gave up 5 bases; unmatched junction bases: 9.

This clonotype was seen a handful of times. The V gene is TRBV27, the J gene TRBJ2-7, with D tentatively TRBD1 or TRBD2 (5 bases each). Trimming took 8 bases from V and 2 from J, leaving 13 bases between them. Germline CDR1 is MNHEY and CDR2 is SMNVEV (reference sequence). This CDR3 comprises 13 residues. The chain's CDR3 is CASSGGGPYEQYF. DNA of the CDR3: TGTGCCAGCTCCGGTGGGGGTCCCTACGAGCAGTACTTC.

This clonotype is classed as large. This chain uses TRBV20-1 with TRBJ1-3, with TRBD1 identical over 9 bases. The CDR3 is 16 amino acids. Per the germline V gene, CDR1 is DFQATT and CDR2 is SNEGSKA (reference sequence). With 0 bases clipped from V and 1 base from J, the junction kept 4 bases outside the gene matches. CDR3 nucleotide sequence: TGCAGTGCTAGAGATGACAGGGGGTTATCTGGAAACACCATATATTTT. This gives the protein CSARDDRGLSGNTIYF.

This clonotype is medium-sized in the sample. The chain joins TRBV6-1 to TRBJ2-3; unclear D gene. Per the germline V gene, CDR1 is MNHNS and CDR2 is SASEGT. The CDR3 length is 12 residues. V shed 8 bases and J shed 0 bases, with 6 bases lying between them. The CDR3 nucleotides read TGTGCCAGCGGAACTAGCACAGATACGCAGTATTTT. This gives the protein CASGTSTDTQYF.